This TCR beta chain was found in a study of post-analysis software for immune sequencing data. Broader study findings: Four to six TRBV segments (TRBV5-6, TRBV5-1 and TRBV20-1 among them) occurred more frequently in patients than in controls.

Germline V gene data show CDR1 as ENHRY and CDR2 as SYGVKD. Trimming removed 3 bases from V and 3 bases from J, with 14 bases in between. This CDR3 spans 15 amino acids. This clonotype turned up a few times. The antigen remains undetermined. Tagging with unique molecular identifiers was a feature of the TCR beta cDNA libraries. Each CDR3 protein is one row after TCRdb ran MiXCR on the PCR reads. The sample comprises some 690,000 distinct CDR3 sequences, less than 35% of which are singletons, and roughly 0.53% rests with the top ten. This clonotype was obtained from a girl aged 5-17 years with multiple sclerosis. The chain has TRBV10-3 and TRBJ2-5, with unresolved D. Source material: blood. CDR3 loop: CAISDNQDRKETQYF. In nucleotides, the CDR3 is TGTGCCATCAGTGACAACCAGGATAGAAAAGAGACCCAGTACTTC.